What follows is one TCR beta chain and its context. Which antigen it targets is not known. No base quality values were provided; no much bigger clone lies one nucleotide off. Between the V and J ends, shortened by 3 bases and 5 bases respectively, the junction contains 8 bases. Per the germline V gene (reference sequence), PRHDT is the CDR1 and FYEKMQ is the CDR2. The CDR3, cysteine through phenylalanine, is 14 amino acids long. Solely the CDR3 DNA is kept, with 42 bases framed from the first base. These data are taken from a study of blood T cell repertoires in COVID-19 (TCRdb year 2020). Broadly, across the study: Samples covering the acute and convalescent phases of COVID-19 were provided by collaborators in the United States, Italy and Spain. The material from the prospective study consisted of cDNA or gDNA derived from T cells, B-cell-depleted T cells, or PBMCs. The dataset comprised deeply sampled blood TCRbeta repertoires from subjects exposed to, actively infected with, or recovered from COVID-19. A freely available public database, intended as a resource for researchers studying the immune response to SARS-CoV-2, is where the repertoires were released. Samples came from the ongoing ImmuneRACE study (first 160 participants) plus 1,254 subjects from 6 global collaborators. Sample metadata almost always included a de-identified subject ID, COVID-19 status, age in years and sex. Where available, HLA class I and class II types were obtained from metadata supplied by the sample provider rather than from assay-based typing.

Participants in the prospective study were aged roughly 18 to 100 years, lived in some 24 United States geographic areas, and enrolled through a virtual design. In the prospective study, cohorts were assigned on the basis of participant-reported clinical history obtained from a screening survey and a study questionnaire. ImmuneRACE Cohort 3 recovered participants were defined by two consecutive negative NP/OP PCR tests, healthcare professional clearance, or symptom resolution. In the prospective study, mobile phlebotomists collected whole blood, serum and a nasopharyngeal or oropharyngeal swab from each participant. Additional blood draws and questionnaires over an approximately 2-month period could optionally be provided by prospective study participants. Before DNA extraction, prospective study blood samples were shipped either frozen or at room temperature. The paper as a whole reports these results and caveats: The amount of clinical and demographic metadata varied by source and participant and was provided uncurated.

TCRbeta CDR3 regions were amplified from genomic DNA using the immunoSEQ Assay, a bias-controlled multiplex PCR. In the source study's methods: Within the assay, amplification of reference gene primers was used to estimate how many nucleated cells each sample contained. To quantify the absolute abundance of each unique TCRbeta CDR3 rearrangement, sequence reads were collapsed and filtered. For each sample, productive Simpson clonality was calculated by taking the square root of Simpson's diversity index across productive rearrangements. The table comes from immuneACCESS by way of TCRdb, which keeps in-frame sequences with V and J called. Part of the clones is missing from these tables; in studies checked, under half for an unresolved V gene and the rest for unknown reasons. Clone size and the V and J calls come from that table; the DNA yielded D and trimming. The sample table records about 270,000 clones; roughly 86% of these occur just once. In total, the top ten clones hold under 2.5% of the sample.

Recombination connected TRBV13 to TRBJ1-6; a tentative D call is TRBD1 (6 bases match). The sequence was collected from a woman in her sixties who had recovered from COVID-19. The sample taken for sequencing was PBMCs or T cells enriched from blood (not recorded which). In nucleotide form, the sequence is TGTGCCAGCAGCTTCACAGGGAATAATTCACCCCTCCACTTT. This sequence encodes CASSFTGNNSPLHF.